A single sample is the source of the 19 T cell receptor beta chains below, sequenced in a study of blood T cell repertoires in COVID-19. Assay: immunoSEQ multiplex PCR; the TCRdb copy retains only in-frame clones and omits some. Counted here are about 90,000 clones, 75% to 95% occurring once; the ten biggest clones make up roughly 5%. Sequences were obtained from peripheral blood. These receptors all stem from a man in his forties or fifties with acute or convalescent COVID-19.

The genes are TRBV7-2 and TRBJ1-3; D may be TRBD1 (5 bases). Trimming took off 1 base at V and 3 bases at J, with 16 bases between the two ends. CDR1 is SGHTA, CDR2 FQGNSA, per germline. The CDR3 is 17 amino acids. The CDR3 loop reads CASSLVSRVSSGNTIYF. The CDR3 nucleotides read TGTGCCAGCAGCTTAGTCTCCAGGGTTTCGAGTGGAAACACCATATATTTT. Using reference TRBV7-2 and TRBJ1-3 for the parts outside the CDR3, the full variable domain is GAGVSQSPSNKVTEKGKDVELRCDPISGHTALYWYRQSLGQGLEFLIYFQGNSAPDKSGLPSDRFSAERTGGSVSTLTIQRTQQEDSAVYLCASSLVSRVSSGNTIYFGEGSWLTVV.

This chain connects TRBV13 to TRBJ2-1; 12 nucleotides align to TRBD2. The CDR3 covers 20 residues. J gave up 0 bases and V 2 bases, and 11 bases lay outside the gene matches. The V gene's germline CDR1 is PRHDT and CDR2 FYEKMQ (reference sequence). The CDR3 bases are TGTGCCAGCAGCTTATATTCCCGGACTAGCGGGAAAAGCTCCTACAATGAGCAGTTCTTC. Its protein product is CASSLYSRTSGKSSYNEQFF. The variable domain in full, with the rest retrieved from reference TRBV13 and TRBJ2-1, is AAGVIQSPRHLIKEKRETATLKCYPIPRHDTVYWYQQGPGQDPQFLISFYEKMQSDKGSIPDRFSAQQFSDYHSELNMSSLELGDSALYFCASSLYSRTSGKSSYNEQFFGPGTRLTVL.

The chain joins TRBV18 to TRBJ2-7; maybe TRBD1 (7 bases). The CDR3 is 14 amino acids. Germline CDR1 is KGHSH and CDR2 is LQKENI. V was cut by 3 bases and J by 7 bases, with 16 bases left in between. CDR3: CASSPTRGVREQYF. CDR3 DNA sequence: TGTGCCAGCTCACCGACCAGGGGGGTGAGGGAGCAGTACTTC.

The V and J genes are TRBV6-5 and TRBJ2-1; 7 bases are a match to TRBD1. Germline V lookup: CDR1 MNHEY, CDR2 SVGAGI. V shed 6 bases and J 8 bases; nucleotides not matched to a gene: 10. This CDR3 spans 14 amino acids. The CDR3 loop reads CASSAHDRAYEQFF. CDR3 in DNA: TGTGCCAGCAGCGCCCACGACAGGGCCTATGAGCAGTTCTTC.

The gene calls are TRBV4-3 and TRBJ1-4, with a tentative D call TRBD1 (6 bases). The germline V gene has CDR1 LGHNA and CDR2 YSLEER. The CDR3 runs to 17 residues. Trimming stripped 1 base from V and 0 bases from J, with 12 bases between. CDR3: CASSQAPGQPTNEKLFF. CDR3 bases: TGCGCCAGCAGCCAAGCCCCGGGACAACCAACTAATGAAAAACTGTTTTTT.

This clone was counted a single time. CDR3 residues: CASSKTAGANVLTF. The CDR3 coding sequence is TGTGCCAGCAGCAAGACAGCTGGGGCCAACGTCCTGACTTTC. V gene TRBV27 combines with J gene TRBJ2-6, with a possible D match to TRBD1 (5 bases). V gave up 6 bases and J gave up 2 bases, with 8 bases separating them. Germline CDR1 reads MNHEY; CDR2 reads SMNVEV (reference sequence). The CDR3 totals 14 residues.

The V call is TRBV23-1, the J call TRBJ1-5; D is ambiguous. TRBV23-1 is an ORF, and what it does is uncertain. The CDR3 contains 12 residues. V was shortened by 7 bases and J by 6 bases, with 10 bases between the two germline ends. Written as DNA, the CDR3 is TGCGCCAGCATACCAGCAGGTCAGCCCCAGCATTTT. Encoded protein: CASIPAGQPQHF.

The V and J genes are TRBV5-4 and TRBJ1-2; 10 bases fit TRBD1. Trimming took 5 bases from V and 8 from J; bases not matched to a gene: 15. The CDR3 totals 16 residues. The V gene's germline CDR1 is SGHNT and CDR2 YYREEE (reference sequence). This chain's CDR3 is CASSTTGGEMRLGYTF. The CDR3 bases are TGTGCCAGCAGTACGACAGGGGGCGAGATGAGGCTCGGCTACACCTTC. The full variable domain, completed using reference TRBV5-4 and TRBJ1-2, is ETGVTQSPTHLIKTRGQQVTLRCSSQSGHNTVSWYQQALGQGPQFIFQYYREEENGRGNFPPRFSGLQFPNYSSELNVNALELDDSALYLCASSTTGGEMRLGYTFGSGTRLTVV.

The V and J genes are TRBV3-1 (or the pseudogene TRBV3-2) and TRBJ1-6, with 9 bases identical to TRBD1. V shed 4 bases, J shed 1 base, and the junction held 2 bases outside the gene matches. The germline V gene has CDR1 LGHDT and CDR2 YNNKEL (reference sequence). The CDR3 covers 16 residues. The CDR3 nucleotides read TGTGCCAGCAGCCCGGGACAGGGTTCCTATAATTCACCCCTCCACTTT. Protein sequence: CASSPGQGSYNSPLHF.

This rearrangement joins TRBV3-1 (or the pseudogene TRBV3-2) to TRBJ2-4, with 9 bases identical to TRBD1. Unmatched junction bases numbered 7, after V lost 4 bases and J lost 0 bases. The CDR3 is 17 amino acids. Germline assignment: CDR1 LGHDT and CDR2 YNNKEL (reference sequence). This CDR3 reads CASSPGTGRVAKNIQYF. The CDR3 DNA sequence: TGTGCCAGCAGCCCCGGGACAGGGCGAGTAGCCAAAAACATTCAGTACTTC.

The J gene is TRBJ2-7, the V gene TRBV7-2, with TRBD2 matching 8 bases. Germline CDR1 is SGHTA and CDR2 is FQGNSA. V gave up 5 bases and J gave up 3 bases; unmatched junction bases: 12. The CDR3 is 16 residues long. The CDR3 here is CASSAAGLVGFYEQYF. The DNA of the CDR3 is TGTGCCAGCAGCGCGGCGGGACTAGTCGGGTTCTACGAGCAGTACTTC.

The chain is built from TRBV19 and TRBJ2-7; 10 bases fit TRBD1. The V gene's germline CDR1 is LNHDA and CDR2 SQIVND (reference sequence). V was pared by 2 bases and J by 4 bases, with 14 bases of the junction left unmatched. The CDR3 has 18 residues. CDR3 loop: CASSISSVLRGQGYEQYF. CDR3 nucleotide sequence: TGTGCCAGTAGTATATCCTCTGTCCTCCGGGGACAGGGGTACGAGCAGTACTTC. The entire variable domain, with the rest obtained from reference TRBV19 and TRBJ2-7, is as follows: DGGITQSPKYLFRKEGQNVTLSCEQNLNHDAMYWYRQDPGQGLRLIYYSQIVNDFQKGDIAEGYSVSREKKESFPLTVTSAQKNPTAFYLCASSISSVLRGQGYEQYFGPGTRLTVT.

V and J are TRBV14 and TRBJ2-7, with 8 nucleotides matching TRBD1. V lost 3 bases and J lost 1; bases outside the gene matches: 5. Germline V gene lookup returns CDR1 SGHDN and CDR2 FVKESK. The CDR3 sequence is 15 residues long. CDR3 DNA: TGTGCCAGCAGCCAGTTCGGACAGGGTTCCTACGAGCAGTACTTC. Encoded protein: CASSQFGQGSYEQYF.

The sample holds a few counts of this clone. This chain uses TRBV7-6 with TRBJ2-2; the match to TRBD1 covers 8 bases. This CDR3 has 16 residues. Germline V gene lookup returns CDR1 SGHVS and CDR2 FNYEAQ. V was clipped by 6 bases and J by 3 bases; unmatched bases: 9. The CDR3 spells CASRGDRGKDTGELFF. The DNA for the CDR3 is TGTGCCAGCAGAGGCGACAGGGGAAAAGACACCGGGGAGCTGTTTTTT.

This CDR3 reads CASSQDQGTEAFF. The DNA of the CDR3 is TGTGCCAGCAGCCAAGATCAGGGAACTGAAGCTTTCTTT. The chain employs TRBV14 and TRBJ1-1; TRBD1 might be the D (5 bases). Germline CDR1 is SGHDN and CDR2 is FVKESK. CDR3 size: 13 residues. Trimming took off 0 bases at V and 5 bases at J, with 7 bases between the two ends.

The chain is built from TRBV19 and TRBJ2-3; D possibly corresponds to TRBD1 (6 bases). This CDR3 is 16 amino acids long. Deletions cut 1 base from V and 0 bases from J, with 11 bases between. From germline, CDR1 is LNHDA and CDR2 SQIVND (reference sequence). DNA for the CDR3: TGTGCCAGTAGTATAGCTCAGGGGTTAAGCACAGATACGCAGTATTTT. Amino acids: CASSIAQGLSTDTQYF.

The rearrangement joins TRBV6-2 or TRBV6-3 to TRBJ1-2; 7 bases match TRBD1. The germline V gene encodes CDR1 MNHEY and CDR2 SVGEGT. The CDR3 spans 15 residues. Trimming at V came to 5 bases and at J to 0 bases, leaving 6 bases not matched to a gene. CDR3 amino acids: CASSTTTGTNYGYTF. CDR3 coding DNA: TGTGCCAGCAGTACAACGACAGGGACTAACTATGGCTACACCTTC.

The chain has TRBV19 and TRBJ2-1; D is possibly TRBD2 (6 bases). The germline gives CDR1 LNHDA, CDR2 SQIVND (reference sequence). With 3 bases removed from V and 6 bases from J, the gap between germline ends came to 15 bases. This CDR3 has 15 amino acids. The CDR3 loop is CASSILGGLVNEQFF. As DNA, the CDR3 is TGTGCCAGTAGTATCCTAGGAGGGTTGGTCAATGAGCAGTTCTTC.

The chain is built from TRBV7-7 and TRBJ1-3; D possibly corresponds to TRBD1 (5 bases). Germline CDR1 is SSHAT and CDR2 is FNYEAQ (reference sequence). V was trimmed by 4 bases and J by 4 bases, leaving 8 bases between them. This CDR3 has 13 amino acids. The CDR3 coding sequence is TGTGCCAGCAGCTCGGGGGTCGGAAACACCATATATTTT. It codes for CASSSGVGNTIYF.